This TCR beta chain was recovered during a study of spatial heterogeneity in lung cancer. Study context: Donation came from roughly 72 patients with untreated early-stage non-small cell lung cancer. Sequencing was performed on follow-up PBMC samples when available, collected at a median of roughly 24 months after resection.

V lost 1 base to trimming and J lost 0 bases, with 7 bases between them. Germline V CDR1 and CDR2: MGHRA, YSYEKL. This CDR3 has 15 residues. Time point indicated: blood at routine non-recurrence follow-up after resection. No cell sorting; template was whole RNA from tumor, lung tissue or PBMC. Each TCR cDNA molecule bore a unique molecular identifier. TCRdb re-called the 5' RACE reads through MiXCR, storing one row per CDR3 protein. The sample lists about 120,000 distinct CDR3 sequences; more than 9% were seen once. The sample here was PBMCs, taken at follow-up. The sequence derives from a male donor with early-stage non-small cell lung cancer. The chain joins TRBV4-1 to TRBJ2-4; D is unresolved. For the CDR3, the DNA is TGCGCCAGCAGCCAAGGCTCCATAGCCAAAAACATTCAGTACTTC. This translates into CASSQGSIAKNIQYF.